One T cell receptor beta chain is described in this entry. The sample comes from a study of shared clonotypes between healthy human individuals. The protocol was immunoSEQ multiplex PCR, while the TCRdb copy is restricted to in-frame clones and leaves out a portion. The sample gives about 1.5 million clones, about 96% of which show up once; more than 0.9% is in the top ten. The CDR3 length is 15 residues. V was cut by 1 base and J by 7 bases, with 13 bases left in between. Germline V lookup: CDR1 MNHNS, CDR2 SASEGT. Sequenced input: naive CD4+ T cells sorted from blood. Subset of the sample: CD45RA+ positively selected. This sequence joins TRBV6-1 and TRBJ1-4; D may be TRBD1 (6 bases). The sequence derives from a man between 25 and 39 years old in good health. The DNA of the CDR3 is TGTGCCAGCAGTGAAGTTGGGGGCGTGGGTGAAAAACTGTTTTTT. Translated: CASSEVGGVGEKLFF.